A single sample is the source of the 28 T cell receptor beta chains below, sequenced in a study of beta chain features in type 1 diabetes. Their target antigens are unknown. Study results and caveats: All four CD4+ subsets of Type 1 diabetes patients contained TCRB CDR3s that were moderately but significantly shorter.

Every bit of the isolated RNA underwent reverse transcription, so sequencing read expressed TCRB transcripts. This table comes from immunoSEQ multiplex PCR, and its TCRdb copy is limited to in-frame clones, with some not included. The profile shows almost 350,000 clones, over 7% of them singletons. Sequenced input: central memory CD4+ T cells from blood. These receptors came from a young man with type 1 diabetes.

This clone was seen more than once but under ten times. The genes are TRBV19 and TRBJ1-5; TRBD1 matches 10 bases. CDR3 size: 14 residues. CDR1 is LNHDA and CDR2 is SQIVND in the germline V gene (reference sequence). Unmatched junction bases numbered 5, after V lost 5 bases and J lost 7 bases. CDR3 DNA: TGTGCCAGTAGTTCCGACAGGGGGCTACAGCCCCAGCATTTT. Translation: CASSSDRGLQPQHF.

With regard to this clone: Other DNA sequences within the sample encode an identical CDR3. This sequence joins TRBV30 and TRBJ2-7; no definite D call. The CDR3 is 11 residues long. Germline CDR1 reads GTSNPN; CDR2 reads SVGIG (reference sequence). The ends were cut back, 1 base at V and 3 bases at J, with 4 bases in the middle. CDR3 amino acids: CAWSAGYEQYF. The CDR3 nucleotides are TGTGCCTGGAGTGCCGGCTACGAGCAGTACTTC.

This clone was observed a single time. This specimen includes other DNA sequences encoding the same CDR3. This sequence joins TRBV5-1 and TRBJ2-7; no clear D gene. Between the trimmed V and J ends, which lost 0 bases and 0 bases, there was a span of 7 bases. This CDR3 is 14 amino acids long. CDR1 and CDR2 from the germline V gene are SGHRS and YFSETQ. The CDR3 here is CASSLVGSSYEQYF. For the CDR3, the DNA is TGCGCCAGCAGCTTGGTTGGTAGCTCCTACGAGCAGTACTTC.

This clone was observed a few times. At the DNA level, this CDR3 is encoded by other sequences in the same sample as well. V usage is TRBV5-1 and J usage is TRBJ1-1; possible D gene TRBD1, 5 bases. Trimming took off 2 bases at V and 1 base at J, with 9 bases between the two ends. Germline-derived CDR1 and CDR2 are SGHRS and YFSETQ. This CDR3 has 14 residues. This chain's CDR3 is CASSFGGGNTEAFF. In nucleotides, the CDR3 is TGCGCCAGCAGCTTCGGTGGGGGGAACACTGAAGCTTTCTTT. Based on the CDR3 plus reference TRBV5-1 and TRBJ1-1, the full variable domain is KAGVTQTPRYLIKTRGQQVTLSCSPISGHRSVSWYQQTPGQGLQFLFEYFSETQRNKGNFPGRFSGRQFSNSRSEMNVSTLELGDSALYLCASSFGGGNTEAFFGQGTRLTVV.

The CDR3 region is CASSVSAEKETQYF. DNA for the CDR3: TGTGCCAGCAGCGTTTCGGCAGAAAAAGAGACCCAGTACTTC. The V call is TRBV9, the J call TRBJ2-5; unclear D gene. CDR1 SGDLS and CDR2 YYNGEE come from the germline V gene. Trimming cost V 2 bases and J 3 bases, with 11 bases left between them. There are 14 residues in the CDR3.

This chain joins TRBV29-1 and TRBJ2-6, with a weak D call TRBD2 (6 bases). V was cut by 4 bases and J by 0 bases, with 10 bases left in between. CDR1 and CDR2 from the germline V gene are SQVTM and ANQGSEA. The CDR3 runs 15 residues. Here the CDR3 reads CSVGGVGSGANVLTF. DNA of the CDR3: TGCAGCGTTGGGGGGGTCGGCTCTGGGGCCAACGTCCTGACTTTC.

This clone occurred a few times. The rearrangement uses TRBV23-1 and TRBJ2-4; D is unclear. TRBV23-1 is placed among ORFs of uncertain function. There are 16 residues in the CDR3. V lost 0 bases, J lost 1 base, and 10 bases lay in between. DNA for the CDR3: TGCGCCAGCAGTCAATCGGTCTGCGACGCCAAAAACATTCAGTACTTC. It yields the protein CASSQSVCDAKNIQYF.

Only a few counts were recorded for this clone. The V call is TRBV25-1, the J call TRBJ1-4; no reliable D call. The V gene lost 7 bases and the J gene lost 5 bases, with 17 bases spanning the gap. Germline CDR1 is MGHDK and CDR2 is SYGVNS. CDR3 length: 15 amino acids. CDR3 protein: CASMKGLNTNEKLFF. As DNA, the CDR3 is TGTGCCAGCATGAAAGGACTCAACACAAATGAAAAACTGTTTTTT.

The genes are TRBV2 and TRBJ2-1; D not certain. V gave up 10 bases and J gave up 10 bases, with 14 bases separating them. Germline V gives CDR1 SNHLY, CDR2 FYNNEI. This CDR3 has 11 residues. CDR3 region: CATMSGREQFF. For the CDR3, the DNA is TGTGCCACAATGTCGGGTCGGGAGCAGTTCTTC.

There are a few counts of this clone. V is TRBV4-3 and J is TRBJ2-3, with D unresolved. The CDR3 spans 15 residues. Germline V gene data show CDR1 as LGHNA and CDR2 as YSLEER. V dropped 4 bases and J dropped 1 base, with 12 bases sitting between them. CDR3 coding DNA: TGCGCCAGCAGCCGTAGCCCCGGAGGCACAGATACGCAGTATTTT. Residues: CASSRSPGGTDTQYF.

This clone came up a few times. The V gene is TRBV28, the J gene TRBJ1-1; D is uncertain. The germline V and J ends were trimmed by 5 bases and 3 bases, with 10 bases remaining between them. The CDR3 contains 13 residues. CDR1 MDHEN and CDR2 SYDVKM come from the germline V gene. This CDR3 is CASSPRLYTEAFF. CDR3 nucleotide sequence: TGTGCCAGCAGTCCCAGACTATACACTGAAGCTTTCTTT.

The chain uses TRBV7-9 and TRBJ1-4, with 10 bases aligning to TRBD1. The junction had 2 bases not matched to a gene; V was cut back by 4 bases and J by 6 bases. CDR3 length equals 14 residues. Per the germline V gene, CDR1 is SEHNR and CDR2 is FQNEAQ (reference sequence). The CDR3 is CASSYGTGDEKLFF. In DNA, the CDR3 is TGTGCCAGCAGCTATGGGACAGGGGATGAAAAACTGTTTTTT. The whole variable domain, filled in from reference TRBV7-9 and TRBJ1-4, reads DTGVSQNPRHKITKRGQNVTFRCDPISEHNRLYWYRQTLGQGPEFLTYFQNEAQLEKSRLLSDRFSAERPKGSFSTLEIQRTEQGDSAMYLCASSYGTGDEKLFFGSGTQLSVL.

The gene calls are TRBV28 and TRBJ2-6; D remains ambiguous. The germline V gene has CDR1 MDHEN and CDR2 SYDVKM. The CDR3 has 15 residues. V was shortened by 2 bases and J by 0 bases, with 5 bases between the two germline ends. The CDR3 DNA reads as TGTGCCAGCAGTTTAACCCACTCTGGGGCCAACGTCCTGACTTTC. The encoded protein is CASSLTHSGANVLTF.

This clone occurred a few times. The V and J genes are TRBV10-3 and TRBJ2-3; 8 positions match TRBD1. The ends lost 8 bases at V and 0 bases at J; junction bases unmatched: 10. The germline CDR1 and CDR2 sequences are ENHRY and SYGVKD. CDR3 length: 16 residues. CDR3 DNA: TGTGCCATCGCCCGGGGAACAGGGGGTAGCACAGATACGCAGTATTTT. This gives the protein CAIARGTGGSTDTQYF.

The chain recombines TRBV29-1 with TRBJ2-1, with 11 bases fitting TRBD1. The CDR3 extends over 13 amino acids. Germline CDR1 and CDR2: SQVTM and ANQGSEA. The CDR3 loop is CIFRDRGNNEQFF. The CDR3 nucleotides read TGCATCTTCAGGGACAGGGGGAACAATGAGCAGTTCTTC.

In its sample, this clone was seen many times. J is TRBJ1-1 and V is TRBV2, with no clear D. Trimming stripped 4 bases from V and 7 bases from J, with 16 bases between. The CDR3 consists of 14 residues. Germline loops: CDR1 SNHLY, CDR2 FYNNEI. The CDR3 protein is CASSVGDWVDEAFF. Here the CDR3 DNA reads TGTGCCAGCAGTGTGGGTGACTGGGTCGATGAAGCTTTCTTT.

The rearrangement uses TRBV5-4 and TRBJ2-3, with D perhaps given as TRBD1 or TRBD2 (6 bases each). Trimming took off 0 bases at V and 4 bases at J, with 9 bases between the two ends. The germline V gene encodes CDR1 SGHNT and CDR2 YYREEE (reference sequence). This CDR3 has 14 amino acids. The CDR3 sequence: CASSLVGGPDTQYF. The CDR3 DNA reads TGTGCCAGCAGCTTGGTGGGGGGCCCAGATACGCAGTATTTT.

The rearrangement links TRBV29-1 to TRBJ1-1, with TRBD1 matching over 8 bases. J gave up 11 bases and V 1 base, and 9 bases lay outside the gene matches. The CDR3 has 13 amino acids. The germline V gene encodes CDR1 SQVTM and CDR2 ANQGSEA. CDR3 bases: TGCAGCGTTGAAGGGGCAGGGGGCGAGTCGGCTTTCTTT. This translates into CSVEGAGGESAFF.

V usage is TRBV9 and J usage is TRBJ2-1, with D unclear. The V end lost 3 bases, the J end lost 8 bases, and 9 bases lay between the germline ends. Germline CDR1 and CDR2: SGDLS and YYNGEE. There are 12 residues in the CDR3. CDR3 nucleotide sequence: TGTGCCAGCAGCGCCGACTTACATGAGCAGTTCTTC. Its protein is CASSADLHEQFF.

This clone was counted a few times. The chain uses TRBV10-2 and TRBJ1-2; TRBD1 is a possible D gene (6 bases). The V and J ends lost 9 bases and 3 bases respectively, with 11 bases between them. The V gene's germline CDR1 is WSHSY and CDR2 SAAADI. This CDR3 is built from 12 residues. DNA of the CDR3: TGCGCCAGTATGGACAGTTACTATGGCTACACCTTC. This sequence encodes CASMDSYYGYTF.

This clone appeared a few times. The chain employs TRBV10-1 and TRBJ2-3; TRBD2 matches at 8 bases. J gave up 5 bases and V 2 bases, and 9 bases lay outside the gene matches. The CDR3 consists of 16 residues. The germline CDR1 and CDR2 sequences are WNHNN and SYGVQD (reference sequence). The CDR3 here is CASSELIAGSEDTQYF. CDR3 bases: TGCGCCAGCAGTGAGCTAATAGCGGGATCAGAAGATACGCAGTATTTT.

A few counts support this clone. The chain is built from TRBV25-1 and TRBJ2-7; tentative D call: TRBD2 (5 bases). In germline, CDR1 is MGHDK, CDR2 SYGVNS. The CDR3 sequence is 11 residues long. Trimming removed 3 bases at V and 9 bases at J, with 9 bases between. CDR3 in amino acids: CASSEERRQYF. The CDR3 DNA follows: TGTGCCAGCAGTGAGGAGCGGCGGCAGTACTTC.

V gene TRBV7-2 combines with J gene TRBJ2-2; 12 bases agree with TRBD1. Germline V lookup: CDR1 SGHTA, CDR2 FQGNSA. The junction had 10 bases not matched to a gene; V was cut back by 4 bases and J by 13 bases. CDR3 length equals 15 residues. Here the CDR3 DNA reads TGTGCCAGCAGCTCCTCCGGGACAGGGGGCTGGTCGCTGTTTTTT. Translating gives CASSSSGTGGWSLFF.

The V and J genes are TRBV7-2 and TRBJ2-1; the D is unclear. Germline V gene sequence: CDR1 SGHTA, CDR2 FQGNSA. This CDR3 has 13 amino acids. Trimming removed 5 bases at V and 8 bases at J, with 13 bases between. The CDR3 DNA sequence: TGTGCCAGCAGCCGTGTAACGGTCGATGAGCAGTTCTTC. Protein product: CASSRVTVDEQFF.

This chain links TRBV18 with TRBJ1-2, with 7 nucleotides matching TRBD1. Germline CDR1 and CDR2: KGHSH and LQKENI. J lost 4 bases, V lost 3 bases, and 14 bases had no gene match. There are 17 residues in the CDR3. CDR3 coding DNA: TGTGCCAGCTCACCCCAGGGGGGAGCCGAGCTTAGCTATGGCTACACCTTC. It encodes CASSPQGGAELSYGYTF.

This clone appeared a few times. The chain has TRBV6-5 and TRBJ2-1; 7 bases map to TRBD1. Germline loops: CDR1 MNHEY, CDR2 SVGAGI. After removal of 6 bases from V and 3 bases from J, the junction contained 5 bases not matched to a gene. CDR3 length: 14 residues. The CDR3 reads CASSPGQLYNEQFF. DNA for the CDR3: TGTGCCAGCAGCCCGGGACAGCTCTACAATGAGCAGTTCTTC.

Note on this clone: This probably arose from a read error, given a far larger clone one base away. Other nucleotide sequences from this sample produce the same CDR3. The rearrangement joins TRBV11-2 to TRBJ2-5, with 11 positions matching TRBD2. The CDR3 loop spans 16 amino acids. CDR1 SGHAT and CDR2 FQNNGV come from the germline V gene. Trimming took 1 base from V and 2 from J; bases not matched to a gene: 3. The CDR3 region has the DNA TGTGCCAGCAGCTTAGGTCCTAGCGGGGGGCAAGAGACCCAGTACTTC. Translating gives CASSLGPSGGQETQYF.

V gene TRBV6-5 combines with J gene TRBJ1-2; D is perhaps TRBD1 (6 bases). V was pared by 5 bases and J by 8 bases, with 12 bases between. The CDR3 consists of 12 residues. Per germline, CDR1 MNHEY and CDR2 SVGAGI. The CDR3 sequence is CASSETGYGYTF. The CDR3 DNA reads TGTGCCAGCAGTGAAACAGGGTACGGCTACACCTTC.